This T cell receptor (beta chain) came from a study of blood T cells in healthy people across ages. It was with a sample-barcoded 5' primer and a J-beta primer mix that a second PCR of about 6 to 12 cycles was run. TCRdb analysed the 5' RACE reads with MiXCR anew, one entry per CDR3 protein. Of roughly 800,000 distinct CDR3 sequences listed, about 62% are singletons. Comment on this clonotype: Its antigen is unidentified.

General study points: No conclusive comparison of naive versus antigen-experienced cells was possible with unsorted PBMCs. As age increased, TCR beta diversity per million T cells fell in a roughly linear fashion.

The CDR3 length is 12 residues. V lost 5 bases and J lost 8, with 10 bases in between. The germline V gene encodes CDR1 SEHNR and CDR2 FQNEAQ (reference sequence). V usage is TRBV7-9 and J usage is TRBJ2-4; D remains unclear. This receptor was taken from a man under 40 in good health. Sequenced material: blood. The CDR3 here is CASSPGGDIQYF. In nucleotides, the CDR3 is TGTGCCAGCAGCCCCGGTGGGGACATTCAGTACTTC.